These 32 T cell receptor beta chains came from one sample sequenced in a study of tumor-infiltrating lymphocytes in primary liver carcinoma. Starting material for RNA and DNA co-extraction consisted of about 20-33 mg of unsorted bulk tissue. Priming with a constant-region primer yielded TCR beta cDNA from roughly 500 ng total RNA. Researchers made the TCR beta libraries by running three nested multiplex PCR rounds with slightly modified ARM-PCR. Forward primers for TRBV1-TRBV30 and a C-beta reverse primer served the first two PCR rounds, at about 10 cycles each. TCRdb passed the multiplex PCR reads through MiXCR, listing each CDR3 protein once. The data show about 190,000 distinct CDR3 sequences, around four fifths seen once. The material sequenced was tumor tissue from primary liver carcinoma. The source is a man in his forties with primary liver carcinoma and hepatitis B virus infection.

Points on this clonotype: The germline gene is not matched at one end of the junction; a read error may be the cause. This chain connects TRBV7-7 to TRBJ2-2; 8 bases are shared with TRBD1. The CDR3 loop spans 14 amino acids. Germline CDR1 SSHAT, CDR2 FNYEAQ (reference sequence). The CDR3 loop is CASSPGGAVGELFF. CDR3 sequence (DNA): TGTGCTAGCAGTCCAGGGGGCGCGGTCGGGGAGTTATTTTTT.

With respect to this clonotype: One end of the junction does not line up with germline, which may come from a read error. The CDR3 sequence: CACSQEWGAASIDTQYF. CDR3 DNA: TGTGCCTGCAGCCAAGAATGGGGAGCAGCTAGCATAGATACGCAGTATTTT. This chain connects TRBV4-2 to TRBJ2-3; D may be TRBD2 (5 bases). Germline CDR1 and CDR2: LGHNA and YNFKEQ. The length of the CDR3 is 17 residues.

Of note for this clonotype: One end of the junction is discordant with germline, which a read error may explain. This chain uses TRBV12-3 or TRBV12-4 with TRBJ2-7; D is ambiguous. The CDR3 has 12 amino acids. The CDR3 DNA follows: TGTGCCAGCAGTTTGGAACAATACGAGCAGTATTTC. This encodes CASSLEQYEQYF.

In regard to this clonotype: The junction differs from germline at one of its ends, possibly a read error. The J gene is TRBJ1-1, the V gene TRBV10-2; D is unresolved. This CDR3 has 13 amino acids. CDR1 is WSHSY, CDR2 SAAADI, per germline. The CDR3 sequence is CTSSEVENTGALF. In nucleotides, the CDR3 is TGCACCAGCAGTGAAGTAGAAAACACTGGAGCTCTCTTT.

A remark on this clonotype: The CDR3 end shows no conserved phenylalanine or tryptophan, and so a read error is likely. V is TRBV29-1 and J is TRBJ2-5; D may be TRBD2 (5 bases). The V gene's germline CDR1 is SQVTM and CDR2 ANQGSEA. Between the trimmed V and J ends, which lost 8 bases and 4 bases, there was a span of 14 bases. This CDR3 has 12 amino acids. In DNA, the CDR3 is TGCAGCTTTCTGACAAGCGGAGAGACCCAGTACCTC. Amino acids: CSFLTSGETQYL.

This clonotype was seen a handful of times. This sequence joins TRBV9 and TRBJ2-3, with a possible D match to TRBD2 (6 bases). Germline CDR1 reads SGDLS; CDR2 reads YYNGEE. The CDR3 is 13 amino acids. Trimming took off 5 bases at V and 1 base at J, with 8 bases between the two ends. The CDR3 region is CASRREGTDTQYF. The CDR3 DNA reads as TGTGCCAGCAGAAGGGAGGGCACAGATACGCAGTATTTT.

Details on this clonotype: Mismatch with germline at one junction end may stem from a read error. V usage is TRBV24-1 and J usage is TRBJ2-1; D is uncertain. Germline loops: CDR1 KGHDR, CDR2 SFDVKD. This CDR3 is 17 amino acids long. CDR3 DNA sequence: TGTGCCACCAGTGAATATTCTACGATTAGCTCCTACAATGAGCAGCTCTTC. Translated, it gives CATSEYSTISSYNEQLF.

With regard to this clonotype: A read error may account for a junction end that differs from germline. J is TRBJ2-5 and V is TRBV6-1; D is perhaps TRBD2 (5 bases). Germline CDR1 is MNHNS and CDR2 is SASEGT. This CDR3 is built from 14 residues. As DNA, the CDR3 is TGTGCCGGCAGTGGTGGAGGCGGTGGGGAGATCCAGTACTTC. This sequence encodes CAGSGGGGGEIQYF.

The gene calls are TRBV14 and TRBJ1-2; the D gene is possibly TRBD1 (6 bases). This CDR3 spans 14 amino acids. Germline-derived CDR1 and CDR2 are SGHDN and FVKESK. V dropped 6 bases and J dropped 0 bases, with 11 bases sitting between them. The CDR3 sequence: CASSSDRSNYGYTF. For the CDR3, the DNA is TGTGCCAGCAGTAGCGACAGGTCTAACTATGGCTACACCTTC.

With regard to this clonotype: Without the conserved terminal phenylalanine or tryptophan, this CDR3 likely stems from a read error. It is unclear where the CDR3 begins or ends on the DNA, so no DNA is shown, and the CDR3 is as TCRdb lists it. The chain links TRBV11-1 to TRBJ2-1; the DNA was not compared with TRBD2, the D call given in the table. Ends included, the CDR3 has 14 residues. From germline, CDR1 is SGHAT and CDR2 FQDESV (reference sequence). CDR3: CASSLDSADNEQIL.

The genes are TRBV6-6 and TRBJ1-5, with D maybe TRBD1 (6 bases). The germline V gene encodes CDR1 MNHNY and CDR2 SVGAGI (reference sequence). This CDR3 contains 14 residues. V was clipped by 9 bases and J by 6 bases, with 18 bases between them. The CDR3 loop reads CARISAGGTQPQHF. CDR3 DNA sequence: TGTGCCAGGATTAGCGCCGGGGGCACTCAGCCCCAGCATTTT.

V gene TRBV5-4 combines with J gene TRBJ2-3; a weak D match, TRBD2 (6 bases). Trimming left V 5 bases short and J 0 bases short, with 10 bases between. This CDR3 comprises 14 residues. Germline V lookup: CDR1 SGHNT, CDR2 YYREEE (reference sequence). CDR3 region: CASRVDYSTDTQYF. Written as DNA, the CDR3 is TGTGCCAGCAGGGTGGACTATAGCACAGATACGCAGTATTTT.

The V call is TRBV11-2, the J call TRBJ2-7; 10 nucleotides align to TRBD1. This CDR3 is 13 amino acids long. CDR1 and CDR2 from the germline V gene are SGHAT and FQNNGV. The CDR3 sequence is CTIAKDRGTEQYF. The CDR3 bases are TGTACCATCGCCAAGGACAGGGGGACCGAGCAGTACTTC.

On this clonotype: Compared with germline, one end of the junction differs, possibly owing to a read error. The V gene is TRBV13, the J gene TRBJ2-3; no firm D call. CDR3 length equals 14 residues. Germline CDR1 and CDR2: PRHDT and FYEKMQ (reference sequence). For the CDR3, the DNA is TGTGCCTGCAGCTTTGGCGGATTAACAGATACGCAGTATTTT. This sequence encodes CACSFGGLTDTQYF.

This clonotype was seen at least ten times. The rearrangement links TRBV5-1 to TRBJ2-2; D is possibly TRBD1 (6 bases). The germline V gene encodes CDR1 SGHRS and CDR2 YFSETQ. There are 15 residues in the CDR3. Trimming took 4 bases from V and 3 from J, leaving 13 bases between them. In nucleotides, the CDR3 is TGCGCCAGCAGCCACGGGACACCCCACACCGGGGAGCTGTTTTTT. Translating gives CASSHGTPHTGELFF.

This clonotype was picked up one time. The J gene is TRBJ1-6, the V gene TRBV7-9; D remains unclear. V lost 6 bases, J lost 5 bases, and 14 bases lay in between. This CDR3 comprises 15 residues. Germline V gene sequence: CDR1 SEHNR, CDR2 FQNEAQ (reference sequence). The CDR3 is CASSLDGVNNSPLHF. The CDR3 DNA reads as TGTGCCAGCAGTTTGGACGGGGTCAATAATTCACCCCTCCACTTT. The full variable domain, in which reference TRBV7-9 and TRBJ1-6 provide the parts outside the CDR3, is DTGVSQNPRHKITKRGQNVTFRCDPISEHNRLYWYRQTLGQGPEFLTYFQNEAQLEKSRLLSDRFSAERPKGSFSTLEIQRTEQGDSAMYLCASSLDGVNNSPLHFGNGTRLTVT.

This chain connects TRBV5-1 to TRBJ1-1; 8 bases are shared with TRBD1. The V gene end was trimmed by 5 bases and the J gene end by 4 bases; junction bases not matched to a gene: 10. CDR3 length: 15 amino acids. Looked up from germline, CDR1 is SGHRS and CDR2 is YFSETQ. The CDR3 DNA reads TGCGCCAGCAGTTTGCAGACAGGGGTGAGCACTGAAGCTTTCTTT. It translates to CASSLQTGVSTEAFF.

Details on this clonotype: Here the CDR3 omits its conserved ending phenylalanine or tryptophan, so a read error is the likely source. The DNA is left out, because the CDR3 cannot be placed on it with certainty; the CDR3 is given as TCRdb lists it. The CDR3: CASSHAGGQGKNEKFI. The chain is built from TRBV4-2 and TRBJ2-1; TRBD1 is the table's D call and was not checked against the DNA. Germline lookup yields CDR1 LGHNA and CDR2 YNFKEQ. The CDR3 spans 16 residues, counting both ends.

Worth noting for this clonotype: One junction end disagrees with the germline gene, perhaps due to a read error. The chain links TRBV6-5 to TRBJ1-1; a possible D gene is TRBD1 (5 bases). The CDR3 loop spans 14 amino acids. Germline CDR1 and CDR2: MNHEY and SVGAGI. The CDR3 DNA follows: TGTGCCGGCAGTCCTCAGGACAAGTGCACTGAAGCTTTCTTT. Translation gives CAGSPQDKCTEAFF.

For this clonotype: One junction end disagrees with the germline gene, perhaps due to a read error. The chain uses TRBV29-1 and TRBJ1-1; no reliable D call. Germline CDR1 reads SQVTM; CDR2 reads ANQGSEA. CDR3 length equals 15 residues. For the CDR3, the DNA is TGCAACGTTACCCCGGGATGGGGAATGAACACTGAAACTTTCTTT. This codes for CNVTPGWGMNTETFF.

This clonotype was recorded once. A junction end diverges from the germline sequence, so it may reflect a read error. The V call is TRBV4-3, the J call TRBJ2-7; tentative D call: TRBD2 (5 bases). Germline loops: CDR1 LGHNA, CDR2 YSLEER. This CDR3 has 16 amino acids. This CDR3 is CAGSLHHGSSYYEQYF. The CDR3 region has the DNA TGCGCCGGCAGCCTCCACCATGGGAGTTCGTACTACGAGCAGTACTTC.

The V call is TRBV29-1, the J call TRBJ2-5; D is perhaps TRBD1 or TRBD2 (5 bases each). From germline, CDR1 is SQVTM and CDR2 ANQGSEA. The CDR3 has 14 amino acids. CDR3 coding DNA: TGCAGTGTCGAGGCTTGGGGACCCCAGGAGACCCAGTACTTC. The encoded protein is CSVEAWGPQETQYF.

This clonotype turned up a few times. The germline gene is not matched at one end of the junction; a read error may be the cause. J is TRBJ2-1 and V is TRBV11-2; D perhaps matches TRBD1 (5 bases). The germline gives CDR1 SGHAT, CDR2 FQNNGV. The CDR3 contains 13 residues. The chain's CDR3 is CASSFTGVIEQFF. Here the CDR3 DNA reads TGTGCCAGTAGCTTCACAGGTGTCATTGAGCAGTTCTTC. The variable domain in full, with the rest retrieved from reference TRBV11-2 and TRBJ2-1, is EAGVAQSPRYKIIEKRQSVAFWCNPISGHATLYWYQQILGQGPKLLIQFQNNGVVDDSQLPKDRFSAERLKGVDSTLKIQPAKLEDSAVYLCASSFTGVIEQFFGPGTRLTVL.

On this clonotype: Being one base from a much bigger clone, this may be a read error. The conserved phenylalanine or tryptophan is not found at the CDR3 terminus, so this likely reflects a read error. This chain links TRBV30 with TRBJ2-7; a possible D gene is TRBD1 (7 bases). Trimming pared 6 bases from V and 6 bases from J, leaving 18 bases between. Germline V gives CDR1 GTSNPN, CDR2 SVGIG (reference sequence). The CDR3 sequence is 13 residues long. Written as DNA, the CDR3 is TGTGCCTGCCACCGGGACTCAGGGGGCGAGCAGTACTCC. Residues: CACHRDSGGEQYS.

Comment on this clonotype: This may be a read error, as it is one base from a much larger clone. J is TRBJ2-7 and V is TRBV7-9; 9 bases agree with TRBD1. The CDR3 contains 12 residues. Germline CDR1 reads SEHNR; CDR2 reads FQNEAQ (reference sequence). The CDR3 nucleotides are TGTCCCAGCAGCAGGGACAGGGAACCGAAGTACTTC. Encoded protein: CPSSRDREPKYF.

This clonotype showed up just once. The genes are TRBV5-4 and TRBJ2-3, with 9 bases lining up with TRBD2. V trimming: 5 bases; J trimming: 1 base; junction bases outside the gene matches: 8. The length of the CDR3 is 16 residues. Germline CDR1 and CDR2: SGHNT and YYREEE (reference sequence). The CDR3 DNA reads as TGTGCCAGCAGGTTGTTCGCGGGAGGGCGCACAGATACGCAGTATTTT. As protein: CASRLFAGGRTDTQYF. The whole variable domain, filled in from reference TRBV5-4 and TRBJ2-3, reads ETGVTQSPTHLIKTRGQQVTLRCSSQSGHNTVSWYQQALGQGPQFIFQYYREEENGRGNFPPRFSGLQFPNYSSELNVNALELDDSALYLCASRLFAGGRTDTQYFGPGTRLTVL.

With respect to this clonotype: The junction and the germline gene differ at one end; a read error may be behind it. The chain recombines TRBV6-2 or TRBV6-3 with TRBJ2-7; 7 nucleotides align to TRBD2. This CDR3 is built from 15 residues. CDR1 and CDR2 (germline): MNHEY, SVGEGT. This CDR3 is CANSYKPSGSYEQYF. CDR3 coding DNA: TGTGCCAACAGTTATAAGCCTAGCGGCTCCTACGAGCAGTATTTC.

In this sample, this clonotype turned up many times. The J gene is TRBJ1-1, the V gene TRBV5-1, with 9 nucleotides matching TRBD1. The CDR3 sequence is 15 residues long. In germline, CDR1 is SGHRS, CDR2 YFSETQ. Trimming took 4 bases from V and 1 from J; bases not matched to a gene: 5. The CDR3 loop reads CASSTGQGKNTEAFF. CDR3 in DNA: TGCGCCAGCAGCACCGGACAGGGGAAGAACACTGAAGCTTTCTTT. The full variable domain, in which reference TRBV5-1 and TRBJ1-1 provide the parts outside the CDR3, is KAGVTQTPRYLIKTRGQQVTLSCSPISGHRSVSWYQQTPGQGLQFLFEYFSETQRNKGNFPGRFSGRQFSNSRSEMNVSTLELGDSALYLCASSTGQGKNTEAFFGQGTRLTVV.

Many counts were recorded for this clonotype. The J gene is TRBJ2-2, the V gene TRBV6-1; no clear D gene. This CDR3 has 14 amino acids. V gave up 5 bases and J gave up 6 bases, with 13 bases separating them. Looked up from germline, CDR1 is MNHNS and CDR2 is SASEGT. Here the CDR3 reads CASSPTVVPGELFF. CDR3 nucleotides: TGTGCCAGCAGTCCGACGGTGGTCCCCGGGGAGCTGTTTTTT.

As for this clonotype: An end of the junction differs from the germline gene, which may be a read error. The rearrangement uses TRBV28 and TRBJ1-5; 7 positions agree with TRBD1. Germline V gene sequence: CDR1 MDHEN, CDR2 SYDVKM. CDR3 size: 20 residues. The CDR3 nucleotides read TGTGCCAGCAGAGAAGACAGGGCCGCCCATAGCCTCACCTCCGAGTGGACCCAACATTTT. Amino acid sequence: CASREDRAAHSLTSEWTQHF.

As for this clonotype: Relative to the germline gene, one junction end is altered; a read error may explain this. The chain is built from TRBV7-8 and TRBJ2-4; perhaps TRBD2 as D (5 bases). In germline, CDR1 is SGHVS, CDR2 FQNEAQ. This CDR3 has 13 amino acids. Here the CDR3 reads CSSSLAGENIQYF. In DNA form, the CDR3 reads TGTTCCAGCAGCTTAGCTGGGGAGAACATTCAGTACTTC.

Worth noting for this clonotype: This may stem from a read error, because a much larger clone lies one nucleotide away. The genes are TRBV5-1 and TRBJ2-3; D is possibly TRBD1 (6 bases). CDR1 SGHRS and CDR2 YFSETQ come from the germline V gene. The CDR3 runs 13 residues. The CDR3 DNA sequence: TGCGCCAGCAGCTTAACAGGGCCAGATACGGAGTATTTT. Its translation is CASSLTGPDTEYF.